This TCR beta chain is drawn from a study of cytomegalovirus exposure and HLA in healthy donors. Primers for the PCR totalled 60 Vbeta and 13 Jbeta. Here immunoSEQ multiplex PCR was the method, and the copy in TCRdb shows in-frame clones only, minus some. There are 300,000 or so clones in the sample; about 83% occur only once, and roughly 2% lies in the top ten. This CDR3 has 15 residues. The source of this sequence is a woman aged 40 to 49 in good health and CMV-seropositive. Input material: PBMCs. The gene calls are TRBV12-2 and TRBJ1-1; the table's D call, TRBD1, was not checked against the DNA. TRBV12-2 is deemed a pseudogene. The chain's CDR3 is CASRLAGRGRTEAFF. Here the CDR3 DNA reads TGTGCAAGTCGCTTAGCGGGCAGGGGGCGGACTGAAGCTTTCTTT.